This T cell receptor beta chain was sequenced in a study of cytomegalovirus exposure and HLA in healthy donors. General study findings and limits: First-cohort TCR clusters tended to co-occur in the roughly 120 validation repertoires, a later analysis found. Reportedly, cytomegalovirus status was diagnosed with high sensitivity and specificity.

On this clone: Its antigen is unknown.

CDR3 length equals 12 residues. Germline V gene lookup returns CDR1 LNHDA and CDR2 SQIVND (reference sequence). V lost 3 bases, J lost 4 bases, and 6 bases lay in between. The donors were part of the validation cohort, which consisted of under 150 subjects and was separate from the first cohort of around 620 subjects. The protocol was immunoSEQ multiplex PCR, while the TCRdb copy is restricted to in-frame clones and leaves out a portion. The data hold 250,000 or so clones, with about 87% observed a single time. Sequencing was carried out using PBMCs. The origin of this receptor is a man younger than 35 in good health and CMV-seronegative. V gene TRBV19 combines with J gene TRBJ1-2; D is perhaps TRBD1 (5 bases). CDR3 sequence reads: CASSMGGYGYTF. Here the CDR3 DNA reads TGTGCCAGTAGTATGGGGGGCTATGGCTACACCTTC. The whole variable domain, filled in from reference TRBV19 and TRBJ1-2, reads DGGITQSPKYLFRKEGQNVTLSCEQNLNHDAMYWYRQDPGQGLRLIYYSQIVNDFQKGDIAEGYSVSREKKESFPLTVTSAQKNPTAFYLCASSMGGYGYTFGSGTRLTVV.